This T cell receptor (beta chain) was captured by sequencing in a study of tumor-infiltrating lymphocytes in primary liver carcinoma (TCRdb year 2017). Background for the entire study: Of the five patients, three men and two women aged 30 to 69 years, four had hepatocellular carcinoma and one had combined HCC and intrahepatic cholangiocarcinoma. A total of around 35 specimens from 5 patients went through TCRbeta repertoire sequencing, namely 25 tumor regions, 5 adjacent noncancerous liver tissues and 5 peripheral blood samples. The 20 to 25 tumor region samples were profiled with Agilent mRNA microarrays so that TCRbeta repertoire diversity could be related to the local molecular phenotype. The tumors of the five patients were staged as T1-T3 N0M0, with maximum diameters ranging from roughly 4.2 to 10 cm. Across five regions of each liver tumor, along with adjacent normal tissue and blood, the study brought together TCRbeta repertoire sequencing, expression microarrays and whole-exome sequencing. Samples yielded roughly 3.65 to 7.5 million productive TCRbeta reads; read depth did not differ significantly between tissue types. Repertoires from technical replicates were highly reproducible, with mean shared-clone rates about 0.9 and correlation coefficients above 0.95.

TCRbeta-specific cDNA was reverse-transcribed from roughly 500 ng total RNA using a constant-region primer and ProtoScript II reverse transcriptase. The TCRbeta libraries were prepared through three rounds of nested multiplex PCR following a slightly modified ARM-PCR procedure. The first two PCR rounds used multiplex TRBV1-TRBV30 forward primers with a Cbeta reverse primer, each for approximately 11 cycles. Sample barcodes and Illumina adapters were attached in a final 25-cycle PCR using Deep VentR polymerase. Before sequencing, amplicons of 200-500 bp were purified from gel using a QIAquick gel extraction kit. An Illumina HiSeq 2500 was used to sequence the TCRbeta amplicons with 250-bp paired-end reads. Per the original workflow: Reads were quality-trimmed with Trimmomatic v0.33, and paired reads were merged with FLASH v1.2.11 to recover full CDR3 sequences. V, D and J germline segments were assigned to the rearranged TCRbeta sequences by MiGEC v1.2.1b. Clonotype statistics and Shannon-Wiener diversity indices were computed with VDJtools v1.0.0. Except for diversity analysis, only each sample's 250 most abundant clonotypes were used in subsequent analyses to reduce sampling bias. TCRdb reprocessed the public reads (quality trimming at Q25 with fastp, clone calling with MiXCR) and kept in-frame beta chains. CDR3 protein sequences are deduplicated, and each keeps its most common genes and DNA. The V and J calls were not made by the authors but by TCRdb's processing. The sample table records 100,000 to 150,000 distinct CDR3 sequences; 60% to 75% of these occur just once. More than 7% of the sample is held by the ten biggest clonotypes.

The investigation overall reported the following: Just about 8-24% of top clones turned up in all five regions of a tumor, which suggests spatial heterogeneity among tumor-infiltrating T cells. Repertoire overlap was found to be higher between tumor regions (mean about 35%) than between tumor-adjacent (approximately 17%) or tumor-blood (14%) pairs, consistent with antigen-driven expansion. The study included only five or six patients, and the authors note findings should be validated in a larger study. Because only the TCR beta chain was sequenced and unpaired alpha chains were not captured, true repertoire diversity is likely underestimated. Bulk unsorted samples precluded comparing CD4+ and CD8+ T cell repertoires. The top 250 clones made up a significantly larger repertoire fraction in tumors than in blood (p = 0.039).

This clonotype was counted ten times or more. Its antigen is currently not known. Base qualities are missing; no much larger clone stands one base away. The junction shows trimming of 1 base on V and 5 bases on J, plus 14 bases between the germline ends. The CDR3 measures 15 amino acids from cysteine to phenylalanine. The entry retains the CDR3 DNA only, 45 bases that are in frame from base 1. Taken from the germline V gene, the CDR1 and CDR2 loops are SGHDN and FVKESK. Without any cell sorting, total RNA and DNA were co-extracted from about 20-30 mg of bulk tissue using the AllPrep DNA/RNA mini kit. About 5 patients with histopathologically diagnosed primary liver carcinoma underwent surgical resection in China between late 2015 and 2016. At the time of sampling, the patients had chronic HBV infection and had not received any treatment. Five spatially separated regions were sampled per tumor: superior, inferior, left-lateral and right-lateral poles, plus the tumor centre. Histological examination found more than 85% viable tumor cells in every tumor sample. Each fresh piece of tumor and adjacent tissue was cut in two, with one half stored in RNAlater at -80 degrees C and the other half sent for histology.

This sequence originates from a woman aged 60-70 years with primary liver carcinoma and hepatitis B virus infection. This chain joins TRBV14 to TRBJ1-2; the D gene is perhaps TRBD1, from 5 matching bases. Specimen: liver tumor tissue from sampling region 3. The meaning of the sample's cell subset or site label: tumor region T3, left-lateral pole. The CDR3 amino acid sequence is: CASSQVSSGAYGYTF. The DNA sequence is as follows: TGTGCCAGCAGCCAAGTTTCCAGCGGGGCGTATGGCTACACCTTC.